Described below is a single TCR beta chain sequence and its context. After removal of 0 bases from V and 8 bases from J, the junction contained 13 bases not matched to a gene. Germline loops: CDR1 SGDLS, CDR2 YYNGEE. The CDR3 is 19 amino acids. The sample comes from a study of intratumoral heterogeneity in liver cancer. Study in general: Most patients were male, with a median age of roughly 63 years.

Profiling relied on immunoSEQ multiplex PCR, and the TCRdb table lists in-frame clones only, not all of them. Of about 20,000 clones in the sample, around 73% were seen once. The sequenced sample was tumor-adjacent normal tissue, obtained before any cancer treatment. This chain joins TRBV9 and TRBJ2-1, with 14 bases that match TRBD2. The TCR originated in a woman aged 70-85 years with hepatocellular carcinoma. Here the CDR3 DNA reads TGTGCCAGCAGCGTAGCTCCTGCCGGGACTAGCGGGAGTCAGGATGAGCAGTTCTTC. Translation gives CASSVAPAGTSGSQDEQFF.